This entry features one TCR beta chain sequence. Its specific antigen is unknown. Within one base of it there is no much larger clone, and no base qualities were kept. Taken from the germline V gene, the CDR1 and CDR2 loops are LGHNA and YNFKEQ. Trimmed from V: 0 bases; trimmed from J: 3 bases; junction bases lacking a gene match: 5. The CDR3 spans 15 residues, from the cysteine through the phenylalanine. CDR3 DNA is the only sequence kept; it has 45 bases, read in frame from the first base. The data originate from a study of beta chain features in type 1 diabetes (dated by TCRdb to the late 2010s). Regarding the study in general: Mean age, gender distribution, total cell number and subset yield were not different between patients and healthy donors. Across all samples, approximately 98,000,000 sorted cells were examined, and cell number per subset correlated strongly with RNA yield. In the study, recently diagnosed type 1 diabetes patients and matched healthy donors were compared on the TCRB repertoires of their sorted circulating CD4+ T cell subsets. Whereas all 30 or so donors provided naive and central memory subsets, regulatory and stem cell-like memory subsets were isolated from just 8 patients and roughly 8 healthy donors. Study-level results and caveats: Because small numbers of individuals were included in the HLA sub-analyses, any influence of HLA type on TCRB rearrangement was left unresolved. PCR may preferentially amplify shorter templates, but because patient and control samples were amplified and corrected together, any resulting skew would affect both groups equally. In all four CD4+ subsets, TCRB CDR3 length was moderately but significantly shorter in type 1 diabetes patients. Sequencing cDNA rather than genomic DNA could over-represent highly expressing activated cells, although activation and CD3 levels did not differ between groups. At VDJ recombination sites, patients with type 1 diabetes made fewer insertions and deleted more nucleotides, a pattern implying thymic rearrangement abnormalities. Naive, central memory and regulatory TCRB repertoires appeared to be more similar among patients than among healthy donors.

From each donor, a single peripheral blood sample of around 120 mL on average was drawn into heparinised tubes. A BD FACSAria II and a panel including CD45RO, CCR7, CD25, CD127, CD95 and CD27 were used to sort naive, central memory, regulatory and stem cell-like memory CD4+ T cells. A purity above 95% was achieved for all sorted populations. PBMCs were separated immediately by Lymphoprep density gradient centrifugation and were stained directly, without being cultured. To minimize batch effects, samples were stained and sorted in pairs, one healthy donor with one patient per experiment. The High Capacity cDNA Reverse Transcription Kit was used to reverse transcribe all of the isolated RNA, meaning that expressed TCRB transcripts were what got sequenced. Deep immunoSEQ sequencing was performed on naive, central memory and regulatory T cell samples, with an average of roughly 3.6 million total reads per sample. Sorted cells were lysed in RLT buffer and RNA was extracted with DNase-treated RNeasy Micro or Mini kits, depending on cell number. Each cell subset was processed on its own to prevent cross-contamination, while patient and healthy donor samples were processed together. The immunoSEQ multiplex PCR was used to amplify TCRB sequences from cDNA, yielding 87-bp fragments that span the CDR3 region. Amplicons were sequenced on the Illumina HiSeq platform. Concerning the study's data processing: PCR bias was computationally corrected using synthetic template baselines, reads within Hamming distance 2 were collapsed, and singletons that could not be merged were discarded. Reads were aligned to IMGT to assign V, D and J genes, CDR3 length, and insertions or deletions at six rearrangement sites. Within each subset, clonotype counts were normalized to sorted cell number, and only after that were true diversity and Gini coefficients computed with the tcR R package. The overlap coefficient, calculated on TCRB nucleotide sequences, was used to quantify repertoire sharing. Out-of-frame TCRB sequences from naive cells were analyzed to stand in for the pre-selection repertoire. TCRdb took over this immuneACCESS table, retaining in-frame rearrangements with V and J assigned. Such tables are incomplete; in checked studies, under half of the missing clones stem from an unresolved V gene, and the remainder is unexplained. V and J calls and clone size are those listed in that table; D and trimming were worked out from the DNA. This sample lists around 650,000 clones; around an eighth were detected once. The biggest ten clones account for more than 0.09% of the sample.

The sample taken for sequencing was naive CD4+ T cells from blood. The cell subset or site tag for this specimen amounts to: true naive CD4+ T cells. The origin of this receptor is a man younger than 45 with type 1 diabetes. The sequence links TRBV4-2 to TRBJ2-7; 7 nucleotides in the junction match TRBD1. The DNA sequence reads TGTGCCAGCAGCCAAGATTGGGCAGGGGGCTACGAGCAGTACTTC. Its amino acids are CASSQDWAGGYEQYF.